The next 28 T cell receptor beta chains were all read from a single sample in a study of regulatory T cells in long-lasting Graves disease (dated by TCRdb to about 2021). Libraries were prepared through multiplex PCR. Sequencing used an Illumina HiSeq 4000. CDR3 regions were amplified by Arm-PCR with iRepertoire HTBI primers to construct TCR beta libraries. TCRdb trimmed the raw reads at Q25, called clones with MiXCR and kept productive beta chains. For every CDR3 protein sequence, its rows merge into one entry that carries the most common genes and DNA. This sample comprises 400,000 to 650,000 distinct CDR3 sequences, about 15% of them detected only once. The top ten clonotypes cover around a quarter of the sample. The sample's time point label is to be understood as: newly diagnosed GD, antithyroid drugs for less than 3 months. For both TCR sequencing and RNA sequencing, RNA was extracted from PBMCs using TRIzol.

These records were also assigned to another study, of T cells in Graves' hyperthyroidism and ophthalmopathy.

This material consisted of peripheral blood mononuclear cells (PBMCs), taken at new diagnosis, from a patient treated with antithyroid drugs. Source of these receptors: a woman aged 35-65 years with Graves disease. Donor details come from another sample of the same person, matched by shared clones.

This clonotype has just a few counts. V gene TRBV5-4 combines with J gene TRBJ2-3; D is possibly TRBD2 (6 bases). There are 15 residues in the CDR3. Trimming removed 7 bases from V and 1 base from J, with 16 bases in between. CDR1 is SGHNT, CDR2 YYREEE, per germline (reference sequence). The CDR3 here is CASGERVSGTDTQYF. The CDR3 DNA follows: TGTGCCAGCGGCGAGCGGGTGAGCGGCACAGATACGCAGTATTTT.

The genes are TRBV24-1 and TRBJ1-5; D unresolved. The V and J ends lost 5 bases and 4 bases respectively, with 8 bases between them. The CDR3 totals 13 residues. Germline V gene sequence: CDR1 KGHDR, CDR2 SFDVKD. The CDR3 DNA reads TGTGCCACCAGTGTGGGTGTGAATCAGCCCCAGCATTTT. This translates into CATSVGVNQPQHF.

This clonotype was observed a few times. The V and J genes are TRBV5-1 and TRBJ2-1; a possible D gene is TRBD2 (5 bases). The length of the CDR3 is 13 residues. V was pared by 4 bases and J by 7 bases, with 12 bases between. Germline assignment: CDR1 SGHRS and CDR2 YFSETQ. The CDR3 DNA sequence: TGCGCCAGCAGCGCGGGCCGGGTTAATGAGCAGTTCTTC. This encodes CASSAGRVNEQFF.

This clonotype was seen only a few times. The chain couples TRBV5-4 to TRBJ1-2; D gene unclear. This CDR3 comprises 14 residues. The germline V and J ends were trimmed by 0 bases and 6 bases, with 12 bases remaining between them. In germline, CDR1 is SGHNT, CDR2 YYREEE (reference sequence). The CDR3 protein is CASSLGRGENGYTF. In DNA, the CDR3 is TGTGCCAGCAGCTTGGGGCGGGGAGAGAATGGCTACACCTTC.

This clonotype was seen repeatedly, ten times or more. Its ends do not fully match the called genes, so a read error is possible. V gene TRBV7-7 combines with J gene TRBJ1-1; D perhaps matches TRBD1 (6 bases). This CDR3 contains 13 residues. CDR1 SSHAT and CDR2 FNYEAQ come from the germline V gene (reference sequence). CDR3 nucleotides: TGTGCTAGCAGCCGCTTGGACAGCACTGAAGCTTTCTTT. It is translated as CASSRLDSTEAFF.

This clonotype was observed a handful of times. This chain links TRBV4-1 with TRBJ2-1; TRBD2 matches at 11 bases. Per the germline V gene, CDR1 is MGHRA and CDR2 is YSYEKL. The CDR3 runs to 16 residues. After removal of 1 base from V and 5 bases from J, the junction contained 4 bases not matched to a gene. The CDR3 loop is CASSQAVTSGDNEQFF. As DNA, the CDR3 is TGCGCCAGCAGCCAAGCTGTGACTAGCGGGGACAATGAGCAGTTCTTC.

The table lists this clonotype with many counts. The CDR3 here is CASTGAWGNQPQHF. CDR3 sequence (DNA): TGTGCCAGCACAGGGGCTTGGGGCAATCAGCCCCAGCATTTT. This rearrangement joins TRBV28 to TRBJ1-5, with D maybe TRBD1 (6 bases). The V end was cut by 7 bases, the J end by 2 bases, with 12 bases between. CDR3 size: 14 residues. CDR1 is MDHEN and CDR2 is SYDVKM in the germline V gene. The complete variable domain, with remaining parts taken from reference TRBV28 and TRBJ1-5, reads DVKVTQSSRYLVKRTGEKVFLECVQDMDHENMFWYRQDPGLGLRLIYFSYDVKMKEKGDIPEGYSVSREKKERFSLILESASTNQTSMYLCASTGAWGNQPQHFGDGTRLSIL.

The CDR3 reads CSAGTKTYEQYF. CDR3 bases: TGCAGTGCTGGGACTAAAACGTACGAGCAGTACTTC. The chain employs TRBV20-1 and TRBJ2-7; 7 bases agree with TRBD2. Germline CDR1 DFQATT, CDR2 SNEGSKA (reference sequence). V gave up 5 bases and J gave up 4 bases; unmatched junction bases: 5. CDR3 length: 12 residues.

At least ten counts were recorded for this clonotype. The V and J genes are TRBV27 and TRBJ2-7; TRBD1 matches at 7 bases. The J segment lost 3 bases and the V segment lost 2 bases, leaving 7 bases of the junction unmatched. This CDR3 has 15 residues. Germline values: CDR1 MNHEY, CDR2 SMNVEV (reference sequence). CDR3 region: CASSLVPRGLYEQYF. The CDR3 nucleotides read TGTGCCAGCAGTTTAGTCCCTAGGGGGCTCTACGAGCAGTACTTC.

This clonotype was recorded at least ten times. V usage is TRBV10-1 and J usage is TRBJ2-3; D might be TRBD1 or TRBD2, each matching 6 bases. V dropped 0 bases and J dropped 11 bases, with 15 bases sitting between them. This CDR3 spans 14 amino acids. Germline V CDR1 and CDR2: WNHNN, SYGVQD (reference sequence). CDR3 coding DNA: TGCGCCAGCAGTGAGTCGACTCGGGGGCAGAAGCAGTATTTT. Its translation: CASSESTRGQKQYF.

This clonotype was seen many times. This chain joins TRBV3-1 and TRBJ2-3, with 7 bases that match TRBD2. V trimming: 3 bases; J trimming: 1 base; junction bases outside the gene matches: 4. The CDR3 is made up of 15 amino acids. The V gene's germline CDR1 is LGHDT and CDR2 YNNKEL (reference sequence). The chain's CDR3 is CASSHRGEGTDTQYF. CDR3 nucleotides: TGTGCCAGCAGCCACCGGGGGGAGGGCACAGATACGCAGTATTTT.

This clonotype showed up many times. This rearrangement joins TRBV28 to TRBJ2-2; 8 nucleotides agree with TRBD2. This CDR3 has 16 amino acids. Germline V gene lookup returns CDR1 MDHEN and CDR2 SYDVKM. V lost 3 bases and J lost 2; bases outside the gene matches: 5. CDR3 loop: CASSLGGGHNTGELFF. The CDR3, as DNA: TGTGCCAGCAGTTTGGGCGGGGGGCACAACACCGGGGAGCTGTTTTTT.

The genes are TRBV12-3 or TRBV12-4 and TRBJ1-4, with D possibly being TRBD1 (5 bases). V was clipped by 6 bases and J by 3 bases, with 11 bases between them. The CDR3 sequence is 14 residues long. This chain's CDR3 is CASSPNRSNEKLFF. CDR3 bases: TGTGCCAGCAGCCCGAACAGGTCTAATGAAAAACTGTTTTTT.

Ten or more counts support this clonotype. This rearrangement joins TRBV12-3 or TRBV12-4 to TRBJ1-2; possibly TRBD1 for D (6 bases). The CDR3 has 12 amino acids. With 5 bases removed from V and 3 bases from J, the gap between germline ends came to 7 bases. The CDR3 nucleotides read TGTGCCAGCAGTGGGGGCGACTATGGCTACACCTTC. Amino acid sequence: CASSGGDYGYTF.

This clonotype was counted ten times or more. V is TRBV29-1 and J is TRBJ2-1, with 10 bases fitting TRBD1. This CDR3 has 16 amino acids. V lost 1 base to trimming and J lost 7 bases; unmatched junction nucleotides: 10. Per the germline V gene, CDR1 is SQVTM and CDR2 is ANQGSEA. CDR3 loop: CSVEGPPGQGKNEQFF. The CDR3 region has the DNA TGCAGCGTTGAAGGACCCCCGGGACAGGGGAAGAATGAGCAGTTCTTC.

V gene TRBV19 combines with J gene TRBJ1-2, with TRBD1 matching 9 bases. V was pared by 10 bases and J by 8 bases, with 5 bases of the junction left unmatched. The CDR3 length is 11 residues. Germline V lookup: CDR1 LNHDA, CDR2 SQIVND (reference sequence). The CDR3 coding sequence is TGTGCCACGTTACAGGGGGCGGGCTACACCTTC. This codes for CATLQGAGYTF.

This clonotype came up a few times. The gene calls are TRBV20-1 and TRBJ2-5, with 7 positions matching TRBD2. Per germline, CDR1 DFQATT and CDR2 SNEGSKA (reference sequence). This CDR3 is 14 amino acids long. The V gene end was trimmed by 0 bases and the J gene end by 4 bases; junction bases not matched to a gene: 5. CDR3 nucleotides: TGCAGTGCTAGAGATCGGAGGGAGGGAGAGACCCAGTACTTC. As protein: CSARDRREGETQYF.

V is TRBV6-7 and J is TRBJ2-7; TRBD2 is a possible D gene (6 bases). TRBV6-7 has ORF status, its function being uncertain. The ends were cut back, 9 bases at V and 3 bases at J, with 15 bases in the middle. The CDR3 is made up of 13 amino acids. For the CDR3, the DNA is TGTGCCAGTAAAACCGGGACTTTCTACGAGCAGTACTTC. This encodes CASKTGTFYEQYF.

This clonotype has at least ten counts. This chain connects TRBV11-2 to TRBJ2-3, with 8 bases matching TRBD2. CDR3 length equals 15 residues. V lost 4 bases, J lost 0 bases, and 3 bases stayed unmatched. Germline V gene sequence: CDR1 SGHAT, CDR2 FQNNGV. In DNA, the CDR3 is TGTGCCAGCAGCTCGACTAGCGCAAGCACAGATACGCAGTATTTT. Its protein product is CASSSTSASTDTQYF.

At least ten counts were recorded for this clonotype. The chain couples TRBV19 to TRBJ1-1, with unresolved D. Per germline, CDR1 LNHDA and CDR2 SQIVND (reference sequence). V lost 3 bases and J lost 0, with 11 bases in between. This CDR3 comprises 15 residues. The CDR3: CASSMGAQMNTEAFF. For the CDR3, the DNA is TGTGCCAGTAGTATGGGAGCACAGATGAACACTGAAGCTTTCTTT. Complete variable domain (other parts from reference TRBV19 and TRBJ1-1): DGGITQSPKYLFRKEGQNVTLSCEQNLNHDAMYWYRQDPGQGLRLIYYSQIVNDFQKGDIAEGYSVSREKKESFPLTVTSAQKNPTAFYLCASSMGAQMNTEAFFGQGTRLTVV.

Ten or more counts support this clonotype. The chain is built from TRBV20-1 and TRBJ1-6, with D tentatively TRBD1 (5 bases). Germline CDR1 is DFQATT and CDR2 is SNEGSKA (reference sequence). The V end lost 6 bases, the J end lost 13 bases, and 16 bases lay between the germline ends. The CDR3 contains 12 residues. DNA for the CDR3: TGCAGTGCGGGGGAGGCCGTTCGGCCCCTCCACTTT. It yields the protein CSAGEAVRPLHF.

The rearrangement joins TRBV20-1 to TRBJ2-1, with 12 bases fitting TRBD2. CDR3 size: 13 residues. Losses at the gene ends were 3 bases for V and 9 bases for J; bases not matched to a gene: 3. Per germline, CDR1 DFQATT and CDR2 SNEGSKA (reference sequence). This CDR3 is CSARVLAGGEQFF. CDR3 bases: TGCAGTGCTAGGGTACTAGCGGGGGGTGAGCAGTTCTTC.

This clonotype was recorded at least ten times. The CDR3 DNA reads as TGTGCCTGGAGTAGCGGCGCATTATCCACAGATACGCAGTATTTT. The encoded protein is CAWSSGALSTDTQYF. This chain links TRBV30 with TRBJ2-3; possibly TRBD2 for D (5 bases). The CDR3 length is 15 residues. The V end was cut by 2 bases, the J end by 2 bases, with 14 bases between. Germline V CDR1 and CDR2: GTSNPN, SVGIG (reference sequence). Using reference TRBV30 and TRBJ2-3 for the parts outside the CDR3, the full variable domain is SQTIHQWPATLVQPVGSPLSLECTVEGTSNPNLYWYRQAAGRGLQLLFYSVGIGQISSEVPQNLSASRPQDRQFILSSKKLLLSDSGFYLCAWSSGALSTDTQYFGPGTRLTVL.

This chain connects TRBV5-1 to TRBJ2-1, with 9 bases that match TRBD2. The CDR3 runs 16 residues. Losses at the gene ends were 0 bases for V and 5 bases for J; bases not matched to a gene: 6. Germline V CDR1 and CDR2: SGHRS, YFSETQ. This chain's CDR3 is CASSLASAGGHNEQFF. CDR3 DNA: TGCGCCAGCAGCTTGGCCTCAGCGGGGGGTCACAATGAGCAGTTCTTC.

This clonotype appeared many times. The V and J genes are TRBV11-2 and TRBJ2-7; no clear D. The CDR3 is 14 residues long. The germline V gene encodes CDR1 SGHAT and CDR2 FQNNGV. Trimming took off 1 base at V and 0 bases at J, with 7 bases between the two ends. CDR3 DNA: TGTGCCAGCAGCTTAGGGCCTAACTCCTACGAGCAGTACTTC. Protein sequence: CASSLGPNSYEQYF.

The J gene is TRBJ1-4, the V gene TRBV25-1; 7 bases are a match to TRBD1. The CDR3 is made up of 14 amino acids. Unmatched junction bases numbered 5, after V lost 3 bases and J lost 7 bases. Germline lookup yields CDR1 MGHDK and CDR2 SYGVNS. The CDR3 DNA reads TGTGCCAGCAGTGACAGGGGGTCGGGTGAAAAACTGTTTTTT. Protein: CASSDRGSGEKLFF. Combining the CDR3 with reference TRBV25-1 and TRBJ1-4 gives the whole variable domain EADIYQTPRYLVIGTGKKITLECSQTMGHDKMYWYQQDPGMELHLIHYSYGVNSTEKGDLSSESTVSRIRTEHFPLTLESARPSHTSQYLCASSDRGSGEKLFFGSGTQLSVL.

This clonotype appeared a few times. This chain links TRBV9 with TRBJ2-1; no reliable D call. With 4 bases removed from V and 0 bases from J, the gap between germline ends came to 11 bases. Looked up from germline, CDR1 is SGDLS and CDR2 is YYNGEE. This CDR3 is 15 amino acids long. The CDR3 nucleotides are TGTGCCAGCAGCCCCCTCCTGAGCTCCTACAATGAGCAGTTCTTC. This codes for CASSPLLSSYNEQFF. The whole variable domain, filled in from reference TRBV9 and TRBJ2-1, reads DSGVTQTPKHLITATGQRVTLRCSPRSGDLSVYWYQQSLDQGLQFLIQYYNGEERAKGNILERFSAQQFPDLHSELNLSSLELGDSALYFCASSPLLSSYNEQFFGPGTRLTVL.

Notes on this clonotype: It is likely a read error: a sequence one base away is far more abundant. In nucleotides, the CDR3 is TGTGCCAGCTCACCACCGGCAGATGCGCAGTATTTT. It specifies CASSPPADAQYF. V usage is TRBV18 and J usage is TRBJ2-1, with D unresolved. The J call may be in error: the DNA end matches TRBJ2-3 better. The germline V gene encodes CDR1 KGHSH and CDR2 LQKENI. The CDR3 runs to 12 residues.